Described below is a single T cell receptor (beta chain) sequence and its context. One junction end does not reproduce the germline sequence, and a read error may be involved. The CDR3 length is 15 residues. CDR1 and CDR2 (germline): SSHAT, FNYEAQ (reference sequence). The data are from a study of blood T cells in healthy people across ages. Using a J-beta primer mix together with a sample-barcoded 5' primer, a second PCR was run for roughly 6 to 11 cycles. Each of the samples gave a minimum of 2.5 million paired-end reads that contained CDR3. TCRdb reanalysed the 5' RACE reads using MiXCR and keeps one entry per CDR3 protein. The sample includes about 1.4 million distinct CDR3 sequences, roughly 60% of them seen just once.

The specimen sequenced was blood. The chain carries TRBV7-7 and TRBJ2-3; the D is unclear. This sequence was found in a man aged 18 to 30 in good health. In nucleotides, the CDR3 is TGTGCTAGCAGCTTAGGCACAGATAGGACAGATACGCAGTATTTT. Protein: CASSLGTDRTDTQYF.